This record looks at one T cell receptor (beta chain) sequence and its context. Its antigen is not known. TCRdb re-called the 5' RACE reads, yielding one record per CDR3 amino acid sequence without DNA. This repertoire includes 200,000 to 300,000 distinct CDR3 sequences. The data stem from a study of T cells expressing NK-cell markers. Across the study: Most of the eight sequenced donors tested HCMV-seropositive; one tested seronegative. Study-wide results and caveats: Dominant NKG2C+ clonotypes made up about 1.0-7.0% of CD8+ T cells in more than 5 donors. These clonotypes also led the CD3+CD56-NKG2C+ fraction in a handful of donors.

Sequenced input: blood T cells: a sorted CD56 or NKG2C T cell subset, CD4+ or CD8+ T cells, or bulk PBMC T cells (not recorded which). The receptor was derived from a man aged 18 to 29 in good health.

The CDR3 sequence is CATSRVDEQFF. The chain joins TRBV24-1 to TRBJ2-1. The CDR3 length is 11 residues. The germline V gene has CDR1 KGHDR and CDR2 SFDVKD.